One sample yielded the 2 T cell receptor beta chains listed below, sequenced in a study of T cells after yellow fever vaccination. TCRdb analysed the 5' RACE reads with MiXCR anew, one entry per CDR3 protein. The sample lists nearly 300,000 distinct CDR3 sequences; around 10% were seen once. Sequenced here: CD4+ T cells sorted from PBMCs, sampled 5 days after the yellow fever booster vaccination. The receptors stem from a man younger than 35 who received the YFV17D yellow fever vaccine.

This clonotype was counted between two and nine times. J is TRBJ1-6 and V is TRBV9; tentatively, D is TRBD1 (5 bases). V was trimmed by 4 bases and J by 10 bases, leaving 15 bases between them. CDR3 length: 14 amino acids. Germline assignment: CDR1 SGDLS and CDR2 YYNGEE. CDR3 region: CASSPDIGDSPLHF. DNA for the CDR3: TGTGCCAGCAGCCCCGACATAGGGGACTCACCCCTCCACTTT.

There are a few counts of this clonotype. V gene TRBV3-1 combines with J gene TRBJ2-1; 11 bases line up with TRBD2. Germline CDR1 LGHDT, CDR2 YNNKEL (reference sequence). The junction had 4 bases not matched to a gene; V was cut back by 2 bases and J by 7 bases. This CDR3 contains 15 residues. DNA of the CDR3: TGTGCCAGCAGCCAATTTAGCGGGGGGGTAAATGAGCAGTTCTTC. It codes for CASSQFSGGVNEQFF.